The clone carrying this T cell receptor (beta chain) occurred a few times. The source of the sample is a study of T cell changes during pregnancy in multiple sclerosis. Sequenced by immunoSEQ multiplex PCR; TCRdb stores in-frame clones only, minus some. Here the sample spans fewer than 75,000 clones, around 90% being singletons. CDR3 length: 14 amino acids. Looked up from germline, CDR1 is SGHAT and CDR2 is FQNNGV. Trimming removed 5 bases from V and 0 bases from J, with 11 bases in between. This clonotype originated in a female donor in good health, enrolled as a control in a pregnancy study. The chain links TRBV11-2 to TRBJ2-7; maybe TRBD2 (6 bases). The material sequenced was peripheral blood, taken after pregnancy. Here the CDR3 DNA reads TGTGCCAGCAGCCGGGACTGGCTCTCCTACGAGCAGTACTTC. Translating gives CASSRDWLSYEQYF.